The clone carrying this TCR beta chain has at least ten counts. Germline V gene sequence: CDR1 ENHRY, CDR2 SYGVKD. V was pared by 2 bases and J by 4 bases, with 19 bases between. CDR3 length equals 17 residues. The data were obtained in a study of T-cell reconstitution after alpha-beta-depleted transplantation in children. For TCRbeta, the library was prepared with unique molecular identifiers. From the PCR reads, TCRdb called clonotypes with MiXCR, one entry per CDR3 protein. The sample lists a few hundred thousand distinct CDR3 sequences, 43% seen once, with roughly a quarter in the top ten. The sequencing used PBMCs, collected before TCRalphabeta/CD19-depleted stem cell transplant. The sequence was collected from a girl aged 2 to 10 with aplastic anemia, due to receive a stem cell transplant. The V call is TRBV10-3, the J call TRBJ2-3, with D possibly matching TRBD2 (6 bases). CDR3 DNA sequence: TGTGCCATCAGTGAGGGGCGGGACTCACGTCCCCCAGATACGCAGTATTTT. It yields the protein CAISEGRDSRPPDTQYF.